What follows describes a single T cell receptor (beta chain). TCRdb re-called the 5' RACE reads and gives one entry per CDR3 protein, without DNA. This sample's clone table lists around 470,000 distinct CDR3 sequences. These data come from a study of T cells expressing NK-cell markers. CDR1 and CDR2 from the germline V gene are SGHRS and YFSETQ. This CDR3 contains 16 residues. This chain uses TRBV5-1 with TRBJ1-2; there is no DNA to check the TCRdb D call of TRBD1. Sequencing was carried out using blood T cells: a sorted CD56 or NKG2C T cell subset, CD4+ or CD8+ T cells, or bulk PBMC T cells (not recorded which). The receptor comes from a woman aged 50 to 60 in good health. The CDR3 sequence is CASSLATGARNYGYTF.